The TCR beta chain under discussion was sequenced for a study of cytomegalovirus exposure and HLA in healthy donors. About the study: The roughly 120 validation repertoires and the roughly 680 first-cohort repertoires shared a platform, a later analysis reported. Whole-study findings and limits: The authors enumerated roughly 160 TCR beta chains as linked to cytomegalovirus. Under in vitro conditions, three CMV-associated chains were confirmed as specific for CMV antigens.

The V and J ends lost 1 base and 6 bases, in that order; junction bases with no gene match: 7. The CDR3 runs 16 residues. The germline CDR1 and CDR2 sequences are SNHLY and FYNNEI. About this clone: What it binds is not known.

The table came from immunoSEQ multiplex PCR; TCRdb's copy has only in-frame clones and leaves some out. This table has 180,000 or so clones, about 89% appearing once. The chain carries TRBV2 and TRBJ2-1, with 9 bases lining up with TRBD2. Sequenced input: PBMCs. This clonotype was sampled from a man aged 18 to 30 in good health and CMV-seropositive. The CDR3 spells CASSEEAGGARNEQFF. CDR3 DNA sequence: TGTGCCAGCAGTGAAGAAGCGGGAGGTGCCCGCAATGAGCAGTTCTTC.